The 26 T cell receptor beta chains below come from one sample, sequenced in a study of PD-1 blockade in classical Hodgkin lymphoma. Following autologous stem cell transplantation, relapse occurred in every patient, and exposure to brentuximab vedotin varied. The protocol was immunoSEQ multiplex PCR, while the TCRdb copy is restricted to in-frame clones and leaves out a portion. This table holds over 35,000 clones, 87% found once. This specimen was peripheral blood mononuclear cells (PBMCs), taken at baseline. These receptors came from a human donor with classical Hodgkin lymphoma.

The V call is TRBV7-2, the J call TRBJ1-2; D is undetermined. Germline lookup yields CDR1 SGHTA and CDR2 FQGNSA. The length of the CDR3 is 16 residues. V lost 5 bases and J lost 4, with 20 bases in between. CDR3: CASSPPRAGLLYGYTF. CDR3 DNA: TGTGCCAGCAGCCCTCCAAGGGCAGGCCTACTCTATGGCTACACCTTC.

The chain joins TRBV4-1 to TRBJ1-4; 10 nucleotides line up with TRBD1. V was clipped by 3 bases and J by 7 bases; unmatched bases: 5. The CDR3 totals 15 residues. In germline, CDR1 is MGHRA, CDR2 YSYEKL. The CDR3 DNA follows: TGCGCCAGCAGCCAGCGGGGGACAGGGGTTGAAAAACTGTTTTTT. It translates to CASSQRGTGVEKLFF.

V gene TRBV5-4 combines with J gene TRBJ2-5; TRBD1 is a possible D gene (5 bases). From germline, CDR1 is SGHNT and CDR2 YYREEE (reference sequence). The V end lost 2 bases, the J end lost 0 bases, and 8 bases lay between the germline ends. CDR3 length: 14 residues. CDR3 amino acids: CASSFRVDQETQYF. The CDR3 DNA follows: TGTGCCAGCAGCTTCAGGGTGGACCAAGAGACCCAGTACTTC.

The genes are TRBV9 and TRBJ2-2; D unresolved. V was shortened by 0 bases and J by 1 base, with 7 bases between the two germline ends. CDR1 is SGDLS and CDR2 is YYNGEE in the germline V gene. The CDR3 runs 15 residues. The CDR3 protein is CASSVVSRNTGELFF. For the CDR3, the DNA is TGTGCCAGCAGCGTAGTTTCCCGGAACACCGGGGAGCTGTTTTTT.

This clone was recorded once. The J gene is TRBJ2-3, the V gene TRBV19; TRBD1 or TRBD2 may be the D gene (5 bases each). The CDR3 is made up of 15 amino acids. Per germline, CDR1 LNHDA and CDR2 SQIVND (reference sequence). V was shortened by 2 bases and J by 2 bases, with 11 bases between the two germline ends. The CDR3 bases are TGTGCCAGTAGTATACGGGACCAATACACAGATACGCAGTATTTT. Translated: CASSIRDQYTDTQYF.

V and J are TRBV28 and TRBJ2-7, with 7 bases identical to TRBD2. V lost 5 bases and J lost 4; bases outside the gene matches: 11. Germline CDR1 is MDHEN and CDR2 is SYDVKM. The CDR3 extends over 15 amino acids. CDR3 protein: CASSLPSGEGYEQYF. In DNA form, the CDR3 reads TGTGCCAGCAGTCTACCAAGCGGGGAAGGGTACGAGCAGTACTTC.

J is TRBJ2-1 and V is TRBV29-1, with 7 positions matching TRBD1. CDR1 is SQVTM and CDR2 is ANQGSEA in the germline V gene. CDR3 length: 13 amino acids. V gave up 6 bases and J gave up 6 bases; unmatched junction bases: 8. This CDR3 is CSVNRGRVNEQFF. CDR3 sequence (DNA): TGCAGCGTCAACAGGGGCAGGGTCAATGAGCAGTTCTTC.

This chain uses TRBV28 with TRBJ2-2; 11 bases fit TRBD2. Trimming at V came to 1 base and at J to 8 bases, leaving 3 bases not matched to a gene. This CDR3 is built from 15 residues. CDR1 and CDR2 from the germline V gene are MDHEN and SYDVKM. CDR3 amino acids: CASSLFVAGGGELFF. The CDR3 DNA reads as TGTGCCAGCAGTTTATTCGTAGCGGGAGGGGGGGAGCTGTTTTTT.

The chain employs TRBV6-5 and TRBJ2-1, with D unclear. Trimming took 5 bases from V and 7 from J, leaving 15 bases between them. CDR3 length equals 14 residues. The germline V gene encodes CDR1 MNHEY and CDR2 SVGAGI. The CDR3: CASSRSRSWNEQFF. CDR3 DNA: TGTGCCAGCAGTCGATCCAGGTCCTGGAATGAGCAGTTCTTC.

This clone was counted a single time. The chain links TRBV6-1 to TRBJ1-5; D unclear. Germline loops: CDR1 MNHNS, CDR2 SASEGT. This CDR3 spans 13 amino acids. V was trimmed by 2 bases and J by 6 bases, leaving 8 bases between them. The CDR3 here is CASSEIRVQPQHF. The DNA for the CDR3 is TGTGCCAGCAGTGAAATCCGGGTTCAGCCCCAGCATTTT.

V and J are TRBV6-4 and TRBJ2-1, with 11 positions matching TRBD2. Looked up from germline, CDR1 is MRHNA and CDR2 is SNTAGT. This CDR3 is 17 amino acids long. The trim removed 3 bases at V and 6 bases at J, leaving 10 bases unmatched. CDR3 bases: TGTGCCAGCAGTGAGGGGATAGGACTAGCGGGCATCAATGAGCAGTTCTTC. Amino acids: CASSEGIGLAGINEQFF.

J is TRBJ2-1 and V is TRBV27; no clear D gene. The germline V gene has CDR1 MNHEY and CDR2 SMNVEV (reference sequence). V lost 8 bases to trimming and J lost 0 bases, with 14 bases between them. This CDR3 contains 15 residues. The CDR3 DNA reads TGTGCCAGCCACGAAGCGAGTAGCTCCTACAATGAGCAGTTCTTC. It yields the protein CASHEASSSYNEQFF.

V usage is TRBV5-1 and J usage is TRBJ1-6, with TRBD1 matching over 11 bases. This CDR3 is 14 amino acids long. Germline CDR1 SGHRS, CDR2 YFSETQ. The junction had 4 bases not matched to a gene; V was cut back by 4 bases and J by 10 bases. The CDR3 DNA reads TGCGCCAGCAGCATGGGACAGGGGGACTCACCCCTCCACTTT. Translated: CASSMGQGDSPLHF.

This clone was detected a few times. As DNA, the CDR3 is TGTGCCATCAACGGGGGTGAGAACACTGAAGCTTTCTTT. Encoded protein: CAINGGENTEAFF. The V and J genes are TRBV6-5 and TRBJ1-1, with D tentatively TRBD1 (5 bases). The length of the CDR3 is 13 residues. Trimming took off 10 bases at V and 1 base at J, with 13 bases between the two ends. Germline V gives CDR1 MNHEY, CDR2 SVGAGI.

The J gene is TRBJ2-3, the V gene TRBV4-2; possible D gene TRBD2, 5 bases. V was shortened by 0 bases and J by 4 bases, with 5 bases between the two germline ends. CDR3 size: 13 residues. CDR1 is LGHNA and CDR2 is YNFKEQ in the germline V gene. The CDR3 reads CASSQELADTQYF. CDR3 nucleotides: TGTGCCAGCAGCCAAGAACTAGCAGATACGCAGTATTTT.

This clone was found a few times. The chain combines TRBV6-5 with TRBJ2-3; TRBD2 agrees at 8 bases. V shed 4 bases and J 12 bases; nucleotides not matched to a gene: 9. Germline CDR1 and CDR2: MNHEY and SVGAGI. CDR3 length equals 13 residues. The CDR3 nucleotides read TGTGCCAGCAGTTTGGCCCGGGGGGGTCCCCAGTATTTT. It encodes CASSLARGGPQYF.

This clone was counted a single time. The gene calls are TRBV7-2 and TRBJ2-3; unclear D gene. Looked up from germline, CDR1 is SGHTA and CDR2 is FQGNSA. The CDR3 is made up of 14 amino acids. Trimming left V 5 bases short and J 2 bases short, with 11 bases between. The CDR3 protein is CASSGQSVTDTQYF. DNA of the CDR3: TGTGCCAGCAGCGGTCAGAGTGTCACAGATACGCAGTATTTT.

This rearrangement joins TRBV6-1 to TRBJ1-5, with D tentatively TRBD1 (5 bases). CDR3 length: 18 amino acids. Germline-derived CDR1 and CDR2 are MNHNS and SASEGT. V lost 2 bases and J lost 0, with 17 bases in between. The CDR3 region is CASSERYSGGYSNQPQHF. In nucleotides, the CDR3 is TGTGCCAGCAGTGAACGGTACAGTGGGGGGTATAGCAATCAGCCCCAGCATTTT.

The chain joins TRBV5-1 to TRBJ1-1; tentatively, D is TRBD1 (6 bases). Trimming cost V 2 bases and J 4 bases, with 9 bases left between them. CDR3 length: 13 residues. Germline V gene lookup returns CDR1 SGHRS and CDR2 YFSETQ. The DNA for the CDR3 is TGCGCCAGCAGCTTTACGACAGGCACTGAAGCTTTCTTT. This encodes CASSFTTGTEAFF. The full variable domain, rest sourced from reference TRBV5-1 and TRBJ1-1, is KAGVTQTPRYLIKTRGQQVTLSCSPISGHRSVSWYQQTPGQGLQFLFEYFSETQRNKGNFPGRFSGRQFSNSRSEMNVSTLELGDSALYLCASSFTTGTEAFFGQGTRLTVV.

The rearrangement links TRBV28 to TRBJ1-6; tentatively, D is TRBD1 (5 bases). V dropped 5 bases and J dropped 11 bases, with 16 bases sitting between them. This CDR3 contains 14 residues. Germline lookup yields CDR1 MDHEN and CDR2 SYDVKM. The CDR3 spells CASSRTTGQAPLHF. As DNA, the CDR3 is TGTGCCAGCAGTCGTACAACAGGACAAGCACCCCTCCACTTT.

This rearrangement joins TRBV30 to TRBJ1-5; D not certain. The CDR3 totals 13 residues. Germline V gene data show CDR1 as GTSNPN and CDR2 as SVGIG (reference sequence). V gave up 1 base and J gave up 3 bases, with 7 bases separating them. The CDR3 region has the DNA TGTGCCTGGAGTGGGCAGGTCAATCAGCCCCAGCATTTT. It yields the protein CAWSGQVNQPQHF.

This sequence joins TRBV7-9 and TRBJ2-2; 8 nucleotides align to TRBD2. Germline V gene data show CDR1 as SEHNR and CDR2 as FQNEAQ (reference sequence). Trimming cost V 4 bases and J 1 base; bases outside gene matches: 2. The CDR3 covers 15 residues. Here the CDR3 DNA reads TGTGCCAGCAGCTCGGGAGGGGAGAACACCGGGGAGCTGTTTTTT. Encoded protein: CASSSGGENTGELFF.

This clone has a single count. This rearrangement joins TRBV9 to TRBJ1-2, with 7 bases that match TRBD1. The CDR3 is made up of 13 amino acids. The V and J ends lost 6 bases and 4 bases, in that order; junction bases with no gene match: 6. Germline values: CDR1 SGDLS, CDR2 YYNGEE. CDR3 in amino acids: CASTQGLSYGYTF. CDR3 DNA: TGTGCCAGCACACAGGGGTTAAGCTATGGCTACACCTTC.

This clone was detected only once. CDR3: CASSERQGASSGNTIYF. The CDR3 nucleotides are TGTGCCAGCAGCGAAAGACAGGGGGCGAGCTCTGGAAACACCATATATTTT. The chain employs TRBV9 and TRBJ1-3; 10 bases match TRBD1. J gave up 0 bases and V 3 bases, and 6 bases lay outside the gene matches. From germline, CDR1 is SGDLS and CDR2 YYNGEE. The CDR3 is 17 amino acids.

The chain recombines TRBV5-1 with TRBJ2-5; 10 bases fit TRBD1. The CDR3 runs 14 residues. The germline CDR1 and CDR2 sequences are SGHRS and YFSETQ. The V gene end was trimmed by 4 bases and the J gene end by 5 bases; junction bases not matched to a gene: 5. The CDR3 sequence: CASSPTGGRETQYF. For the CDR3, the DNA is TGCGCCAGCAGCCCGACAGGGGGCAGGGAGACCCAGTACTTC.

The chain employs TRBV7-2 and TRBJ2-3; a weak D match, TRBD2 (5 bases). Trimming removed 1 base at V and 3 bases at J, with 8 bases between. The CDR3 is 14 amino acids. Germline lookup yields CDR1 SGHTA and CDR2 FQGNSA. The CDR3, as DNA: TGTGCCAGCAGCTTAGTGCGAGGGACAGATACGCAGTATTTT. Its translation is CASSLVRGTDTQYF.